This TCR beta chain appears in the sequencing data of a study of control samples from healthy donors and cancer patients. V lost 3 bases to trimming and J lost 4 bases, with 15 bases between them. Germline CDR1 and CDR2: KGHSH and LQKENI. The CDR3 length is 16 residues. Profiled with immunoSEQ multiplex PCR; TCRdb holds only in-frame clones, not every one. The sample has under 150,000 clones, 70% to 90% seen once. The origin of this receptor is a woman aged 30 to 39 in good health. The sequenced sample consisted of blood. The V gene is TRBV18, the J gene TRBJ1-4; D unresolved. The CDR3: CASSPSIDRGNEKLFF. As DNA, the CDR3 is TGTGCCAGCTCACCCTCTATCGATCGGGGTAATGAAAAACTGTTTTTT.